The rows below give T cell receptor beta chains drawn from one sample of a study of T cell changes during pregnancy in multiple sclerosis. Data came from immunoSEQ multiplex PCR; TCRdb stores just in-frame clones and leaves some out. In the table there are roughly 80,000 clones, 92% of which are singletons. Sequences were derived from peripheral blood, sampled before pregnancy. All receptors come from a female donor with multiple sclerosis, enrolled in a pregnancy study. Each CDR3 is given with its conserved first and last residue. Fields, in order: D gene, V gene, clone size, CDR3 length, J gene, CDR3 DNA, CDR3 protein. The D gene is left open where the match is weak. Clone size, where shown, is once, few, many, or a class for clones that have expanded.

d_call: TRBD1
v_call: TRBV7-3
clone_size: NA
cdr3_length: 16
j_call: TRBJ2-7
cdr3_nt: TGTGCCAGCAGCTTAACAGGGGGCGCCAAGATCTACGAGCAGTACTTC
cdr3_aa: CASSLTGGAKIYEQYF

d_call: TRBD2
v_call: TRBV6-5
clone_size: NA
cdr3_length: 15
j_call: TRBJ2-7
cdr3_nt: TGTGCCAGCAGTTACTCAGGGACTAGCGAGTACGAGCAGTACTTC
cdr3_aa: CASSYSGTSEYEQYF

d_call: NA
v_call: TRBV9
clone_size: NA
cdr3_length: 16
j_call: TRBJ1-3
cdr3_nt: TGTGCCAGCAGCGTAGCTGGGGACTCCTCTGGAAACACCATATATTTT
cdr3_aa: CASSVAGDSSGNTIYF

d_call: TRBD1
v_call: TRBV6-6
clone_size: NA
cdr3_length: 14
j_call: TRBJ2-1
cdr3_nt: TGTGCCAGCAGTTACGAGGGGGCGACGGATGAGCAGTTCTTC
cdr3_aa: CASSYEGATDEQFF

d_call: TRBD1
v_call: TRBV5-6
clone_size: NA
cdr3_length: 16
j_call: TRBJ2-7
cdr3_nt: TGTGCCAGCAGCTTAGAACCGGGACAGGGCTCCTACGAGCAGTACTTC
cdr3_aa: CASSLEPGQGSYEQYF

d_call: TRBD2
v_call: TRBV6-6
clone_size: NA
cdr3_length: 15
j_call: TRBJ2-7
cdr3_nt: TGTGCCAGCACCACTAGCGGGACGGGTCCCTACGAGCAGTACTTC
cdr3_aa: CASTTSGTGPYEQYF

d_call: NA
v_call: TRBV7-7
clone_size: NA
cdr3_length: 13
j_call: TRBJ2-3
cdr3_nt: TGTGCTAGCAGCTTAGCGCAGGGAGATACGCAGTATTTT
cdr3_aa: CASSLAQGDTQYF

d_call: TRBD1
v_call: TRBV4-2
clone_size: NA
cdr3_length: 16
j_call: TRBJ2-2
cdr3_nt: TGTGCCAGCAGCCACCCCCGACAGGGTAACGCCGGGGAGCTGTTTTTT
cdr3_aa: CASSHPRQGNAGELFF

d_call: TRBD1
v_call: TRBV4-3
clone_size: NA
cdr3_length: 16
j_call: TRBJ1-2
cdr3_nt: TGCGCCAGCAGCCAAGAAGGGGCAGGGGGCGAGTATGGCTACACCTTC
cdr3_aa: CASSQEGAGGEYGYTF

d_call: NA
v_call: TRBV6-1
clone_size: NA
cdr3_length: 15
j_call: TRBJ2-1
cdr3_nt: TGTGCCAGCAGTGAAACCGGGTTCTCCTACAATGAGCAGTTCTTC
cdr3_aa: CASSETGFSYNEQFF

d_call: TRBD1
v_call: TRBV11-3
clone_size: NA
cdr3_length: 16
j_call: TRBJ2-2
cdr3_nt: TGTGCCAGCAGCTTAGGGACAGGGCACCTCACCGGGGAGCTGTTTTTT
cdr3_aa: CASSLGTGHLTGELFF

d_call: TRBD1
v_call: TRBV2
clone_size: once
cdr3_length: 13
j_call: TRBJ2-7
cdr3_nt: TGTGCCAGCCGTAGGACAGGGGCCTACGAGCAGTACTTC
cdr3_aa: CASRRTGAYEQYF

d_call: NA
v_call: TRBV6-5
clone_size: NA
cdr3_length: 14
j_call: TRBJ1-2
cdr3_nt: TGTGCCAGCAGTTACTCGAGACAGCTCCCAGGCTACACCTTC
cdr3_aa: CASSYSRQLPGYTF

d_call: NA
v_call: TRBV19
clone_size: NA
cdr3_length: 17
j_call: TRBJ2-4
cdr3_nt: TGTGCCAGTAGTATACGTGACAGGAGATTAGCCAAAAACATTCAGTACTTC
cdr3_aa: CASSIRDRRLAKNIQYF

d_call: NA
v_call: TRBV5-7
clone_size: once
cdr3_length: 14
j_call: TRBJ1-3
cdr3_nt: TGTGCCAGCAGCTTGACAGAATCTGGAAACACCATATATTTT
cdr3_aa: CASSLTESGNTIYF

d_call: NA
v_call: TRBV29-1
clone_size: NA
cdr3_length: 11
j_call: TRBJ2-5
cdr3_nt: TGCAGCGCAGGTACTCGAGAGACCCAGTACTTC
cdr3_aa: CSAGTRETQYF

d_call: TRBD1
v_call: TRBV4-2
clone_size: NA
cdr3_length: 14
j_call: TRBJ2-2
cdr3_nt: TGTGCCAGCAGCCAAGATGGGACAGCCGGGGAGCTGTTTTTT
cdr3_aa: CASSQDGTAGELFF

d_call: NA
v_call: TRBV25-1
clone_size: NA
cdr3_length: 15
j_call: TRBJ2-2
cdr3_nt: TGTGCCAGCAGTGATCCAGGTTCGAACACCGGGGAGCTGTTTTTT
cdr3_aa: CASSDPGSNTGELFF

d_call: NA
v_call: TRBV28
clone_size: once
cdr3_length: 11
j_call: TRBJ1-2
cdr3_nt: TGTGCCATCTCCAGGGCTTATGGCTACACCTTC
cdr3_aa: CAISRAYGYTF

d_call: NA
v_call: TRBV23-1
clone_size: NA
cdr3_length: 13
j_call: TRBJ2-7
cdr3_nt: TGCGCCAGCCCCCTCCCAGGGAACCACGAGCAGTACTTC
cdr3_aa: CASPLPGNHEQYF

d_call: TRBD1
v_call: TRBV5-1
clone_size: NA
cdr3_length: 18
j_call: TRBJ2-6
cdr3_nt: TGCGCCAGCAGCTTGGAGGCAGGGGGCGTATCTGGGGCCAACGTCCTGACTTTC
cdr3_aa: CASSLEAGGVSGANVLTF

d_call: NA
v_call: TRBV5-1
clone_size: once
cdr3_length: 15
j_call: TRBJ2-7
cdr3_nt: TGCGCCAGCAGATATGCAGGGGTAGGGTCCTACGAGCAGTACTTC
cdr3_aa: CASRYAGVGSYEQYF

d_call: TRBD1
v_call: TRBV2
clone_size: NA
cdr3_length: 15
j_call: TRBJ2-7
cdr3_nt: TGTGCCAGCAGTTACCGGGACAGGGGATCCTACGAGCAGTACTTC
cdr3_aa: CASSYRDRGSYEQYF

d_call: TRBD1
v_call: TRBV19
clone_size: NA
cdr3_length: 16
j_call: TRBJ1-2
cdr3_nt: TGTGCCAGTACTCCGGGGCCGGGACAGGGATTCTATGGCTACACCTTC
cdr3_aa: CASTPGPGQGFYGYTF

d_call: NA
v_call: TRBV28
clone_size: NA
cdr3_length: 14
j_call: TRBJ1-1
cdr3_nt: TGTGCCAGCAGTCCAGGGCAAAGGCTGGAGTCGGCTTTCTTT
cdr3_aa: CASSPGQRLESAFF

d_call: NA
v_call: TRBV28
clone_size: NA
cdr3_length: 14
j_call: TRBJ2-1
cdr3_nt: TGTGCCAGCAGTTTCCGGACAGAGCCGAGGGGGCAGTTCTTC
cdr3_aa: CASSFRTEPRGQFF

d_call: NA
v_call: TRBV27
clone_size: NA
cdr3_length: 14
j_call: TRBJ1-1
cdr3_nt: TGTGCCAGCAGTCCCCCCAGTGTGAACACTGAAGCTTTCTTT
cdr3_aa: CASSPPSVNTEAFF

d_call: TRBD2
v_call: TRBV29-1
clone_size: NA
cdr3_length: 13
j_call: TRBJ2-7
cdr3_nt: TGCAGCGTTGGACTAGCGGGGTCCTACGAGCAGTACTTC
cdr3_aa: CSVGLAGSYEQYF

d_call: NA
v_call: TRBV7-9
clone_size: NA
cdr3_length: 12
j_call: TRBJ1-5
cdr3_nt: TGTGCCAGCAGCGATCAGAATCAGCCCCAGCATTTT
cdr3_aa: CASSDQNQPQHF

d_call: TRBD2
v_call: TRBV5-6
clone_size: NA
cdr3_length: 18
j_call: TRBJ2-7
cdr3_nt: TGTGCCAGCAGCTCCCGCCACCTTACTAGCGGGAGGGCCTACGAGCAGTACTTC
cdr3_aa: CASSSRHLTSGRAYEQYF

d_call: TRBD2
v_call: TRBV7-3
clone_size: NA
cdr3_length: 15
j_call: TRBJ2-1
cdr3_nt: TGTGCCAGCAGCTTAACGCTAGCGGGTAACAATGAGCAGTTCTTC
cdr3_aa: CASSLTLAGNNEQFF

d_call: NA
v_call: TRBV4-1
clone_size: NA
cdr3_length: 15
j_call: TRBJ1-2
cdr3_nt: TGCGCCAGCAGCCAAGGACAGGTAGACACTTATGGCTACACCTTC
cdr3_aa: CASSQGQVDTYGYTF

d_call: NA
v_call: TRBV19
clone_size: NA
cdr3_length: 14
j_call: TRBJ1-5
cdr3_nt: TGTGCCAGTAGTATAGCAGGGGTGAATCAGCCCCAGCATTTT
cdr3_aa: CASSIAGVNQPQHF

d_call: TRBD2
v_call: TRBV27
clone_size: NA
cdr3_length: 16
j_call: TRBJ2-7
cdr3_nt: TGTGCCAGCACCTCCCATGGCGGGAGGGAAGGTGGCGAGCAGTACTTC
cdr3_aa: CASTSHGGREGGEQYF

d_call: NA
v_call: TRBV16
clone_size: NA
cdr3_length: 13
j_call: TRBJ2-5
cdr3_nt: TGTGCCAGCAGCCTTCGGGACTCCGAGACCCAGTACTTC
cdr3_aa: CASSLRDSETQYF

d_call: TRBD1
v_call: TRBV5-5
clone_size: NA
cdr3_length: 18
j_call: TRBJ2-6
cdr3_nt: TGTGCCAGCAGCTGGTCGTGGACAGGGGGCTCTGGGGCCAACGTCCTGACTTTC
cdr3_aa: CASSWSWTGGSGANVLTF

d_call: TRBD1
v_call: TRBV10-3
clone_size: NA
cdr3_length: 19
j_call: TRBJ2-7
cdr3_nt: TGTGCCATCAGTGAGTCGAATTCCTGGACAGGGGCTATTGGGCACGAGCAGTACTTC
cdr3_aa: CAISESNSWTGAIGHEQYF